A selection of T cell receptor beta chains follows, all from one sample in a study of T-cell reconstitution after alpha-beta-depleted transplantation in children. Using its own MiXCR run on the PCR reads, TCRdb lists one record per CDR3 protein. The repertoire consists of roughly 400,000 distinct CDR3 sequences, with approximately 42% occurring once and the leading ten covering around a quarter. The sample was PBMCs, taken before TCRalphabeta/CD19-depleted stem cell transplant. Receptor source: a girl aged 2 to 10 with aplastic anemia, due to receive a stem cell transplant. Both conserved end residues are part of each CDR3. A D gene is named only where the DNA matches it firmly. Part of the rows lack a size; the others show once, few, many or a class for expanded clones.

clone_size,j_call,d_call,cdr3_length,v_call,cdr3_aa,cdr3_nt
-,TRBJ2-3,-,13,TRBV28,CASSSRGADTQYF,TGTGCCAGCAGTTCCCGGGGAGCAGATACGCAGTATTTT
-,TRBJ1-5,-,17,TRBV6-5,CASSYSGAVLSNQPQHF,TGTGCCAGCAGTTACTCTGGGGCAGTTCTTAGCAATCAGCCCCAGCATTTT
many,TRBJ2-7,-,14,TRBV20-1,CSAPAGSWAYEQYF,TGCAGTGCCCCGGCAGGCTCATGGGCCTACGAGCAGTACTTC
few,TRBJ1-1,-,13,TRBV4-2,CASSRIRETEAFF,TGTGCCAGCAGCCGGATCCGAGAGACTGAAGCTTTCTTT
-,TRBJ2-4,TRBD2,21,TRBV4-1,CASSQAPQLAGGPGTKNIQYF,TGCGCCAGCAGCCAAGCTCCACAACTAGCGGGGGGGCCGGGTACCAAAAACATTCAGTACTTC
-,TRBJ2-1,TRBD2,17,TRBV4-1,CASSQVGAGDLDNEQFF,TGCGCCAGCAGCCAAGTAGGAGCGGGAGATCTAGACAATGAGCAGTTCTTC
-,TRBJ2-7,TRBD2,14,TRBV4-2,CASSPGGRGDEQYF,TGTGCCAGCAGCCCAGGCGGGAGGGGAGACGAGCAGTACTTC
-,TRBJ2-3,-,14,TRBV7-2,CASSLESSVDTQYF,TGTGCCAGCAGCTTAGAATCTAGTGTAGATACGCAGTATTTT
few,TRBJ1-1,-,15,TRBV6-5,CASSYMGKMGTEAFF,TGTGCCAGCAGTTACATGGGTAAGATGGGCACTGAAGCTTTCTTT
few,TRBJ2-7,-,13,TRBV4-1,CASSRGTDYEQYF,TGCGCCAGCAGCCGTGGGACGGACTACGAGCAGTACTTC
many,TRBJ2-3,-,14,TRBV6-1,CASSSTRRTDTQYF,TGTGCCAGCAGCTCGACACGGCGCACAGATACGCAGTATTTT
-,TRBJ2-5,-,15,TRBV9,CASSVSDLDRETQYF,TGTGCCAGCAGCGTAAGTGACCTGGACAGAGAGACCCAGTACTTC